The 21 T cell receptor beta chains listed next were all sequenced from one sample in a study of blood T cell repertoires in COVID-19. Sequenced by immunoSEQ multiplex PCR; TCRdb stores in-frame clones only, minus some. The sample contains a few hundred thousand clones, nearly 90% of which appear only once. Sequenced sample: PBMCs or T cells enriched from blood (not recorded which). These receptors came from a woman between 18 and 30 years old with acute COVID-19.

V and J are TRBV18 and TRBJ1-1; D gene unclear. The germline V and J ends were trimmed by 0 bases and 1 base, with 9 bases remaining between them. This CDR3 has 15 residues. From germline, CDR1 is KGHSH and CDR2 LQKENI. The CDR3 protein is CASSPPTATNTEAFF. The CDR3 DNA sequence: TGTGCCAGCTCACCACCCACAGCTACGAACACTGAAGCTTTCTTT.

With respect to this clone: At one of its ends the junction is not consistent with the germline gene, which may arise from a read error. V usage is TRBV7-9 and J usage is TRBJ1-5, with 10 bases matching TRBD1. Germline CDR1 reads SEHNR; CDR2 reads FQNEAQ (reference sequence). The CDR3 loop spans 16 amino acids. CDR3 loop: CASSVARTGGNQPQHF. CDR3 nucleotide sequence: TGTGCCAGCAGCGTAGCGCGGACAGGGGGTAATCAGCCCCAGCATTTT.

This rearrangement joins TRBV10-3 to TRBJ1-4; D remains unclear. Germline V CDR1 and CDR2: ENHRY, SYGVKD. This CDR3 has 16 amino acids. V was trimmed by 0 bases and J by 7 bases, leaving 15 bases between them. The CDR3 is CAISESWGGWGEKLFF. The CDR3 nucleotides read TGTGCCATCAGTGAGTCATGGGGAGGATGGGGTGAAAAACTGTTTTTT.

The genes are TRBV10-3 and TRBJ2-5, with a possible D match to TRBD1 (5 bases). The V gene's germline CDR1 is ENHRY and CDR2 SYGVKD. This CDR3 is built from 17 residues. V dropped 0 bases and J dropped 7 bases, with 21 bases sitting between them. The CDR3 loop is CAISESNRFPRQGTQYF. The CDR3 DNA reads TGTGCCATCAGTGAGTCGAATAGATTTCCCCGCCAGGGGACCCAGTACTTC.

The rearrangement joins TRBV6-5 to TRBJ2-7; the D is unclear. V lost 4 bases and J 4 bases, leaving 8 bases between the germline ends. CDR1 is MNHEY and CDR2 is SVGAGI in the germline V gene. The CDR3 is 12 amino acids. The CDR3 loop is CASSFTPYEQYF. DNA for the CDR3: TGTGCCAGCAGTTTCACACCTTACGAGCAGTACTTC.

V gene TRBV7-2 combines with J gene TRBJ1-5; a possible D gene is TRBD1 (5 bases). The germline V gene encodes CDR1 SGHTA and CDR2 FQGNSA. V shed 1 base and J shed 6 bases, with 16 bases lying between them. The CDR3 is made up of 16 amino acids. The CDR3 reads CASSLGLGGVSQPQHF. The CDR3 DNA reads as TGTGCCAGCAGCTTAGGCCTGGGGGGGGTAAGTCAGCCCCAGCATTTT.

The V call is TRBV2, the J call TRBJ1-1; a possible D gene is TRBD1 (6 bases). The V end lost 3 bases, the J end lost 1 base, and 9 bases lay between the germline ends. CDR1 and CDR2 (germline): SNHLY, FYNNEI. The CDR3 length is 14 residues. DNA for the CDR3: TGTGCCAGCAGTGATCCGGACAGGAACACTGAAGCTTTCTTT. Amino acid sequence: CASSDPDRNTEAFF.

This clone was seen just once. V and J are TRBV3-1 (or the pseudogene TRBV3-2) and TRBJ1-1, with a weak D call TRBD1 (5 bases). Per germline, CDR1 LGHDT and CDR2 YNNKEL (reference sequence). The germline V and J ends were trimmed by 1 base and 2 bases, with 20 bases remaining between them. The CDR3 is 18 residues long. CDR3 bases: TGTGCCAGCAGCCAAGTCCTACCTTACCGGGACTCAAACACTGAAGCTTTCTTT. Translation gives CASSQVLPYRDSNTEAFF.

The chain carries TRBV6-5 and TRBJ1-5; 9 bases are a match to TRBD1. The length of the CDR3 is 14 residues. Per the germline V gene, CDR1 is MNHEY and CDR2 is SVGAGI. V was pared by 4 bases and J by 7 bases, with 5 bases of the junction left unmatched. The CDR3 spells CASSFEQGAQPQHF. For the CDR3, the DNA is TGTGCCAGCAGTTTCGAACAGGGGGCCCAGCCCCAGCATTTT.

CDR3 residues: CASSSLSSSYNEQFF. The CDR3, as DNA: TGTGCCAGCAGTAGCCTTTCTAGCTCCTACAATGAGCAGTTCTTC. The chain combines TRBV2 with TRBJ2-1; D not resolved. Trimming stripped 5 bases from V and 0 bases from J, with 11 bases between. The germline V gene encodes CDR1 SNHLY and CDR2 FYNNEI. The length of the CDR3 is 15 residues.

The CDR3 here is CASGEESSYNEQFF. CDR3 coding DNA: TGTGCCAGCGGGGAAGAGAGCTCCTACAATGAGCAGTTCTTC. V usage is TRBV2 and J usage is TRBJ2-1, with D unclear. The CDR3 is 14 amino acids. V lost 8 bases, J lost 0 bases, and 11 bases lay in between. CDR1 and CDR2 (germline): SNHLY, FYNNEI.

This clone was detected only once. The chain has TRBV28 and TRBJ2-1, with 9 bases that match TRBD1. The CDR3 covers 14 residues. V lost 5 bases to trimming and J lost 6 bases; unmatched junction nucleotides: 5. Germline loops: CDR1 MDHEN, CDR2 SYDVKM. The CDR3 sequence: CASSPDRGGNEQFF. Written as DNA, the CDR3 is TGTGCCAGCAGTCCGGACAGGGGAGGCAATGAGCAGTTCTTC.

The rearrangement links TRBV24-1 to TRBJ2-1, with 11 bases identical to TRBD2. This CDR3 spans 17 amino acids. Per the germline V gene, CDR1 is KGHDR and CDR2 is SFDVKD. J lost 5 bases, V lost 4 bases, and 9 bases had no gene match. CDR3 protein: CATSDRGTSGTNNEQFF. Written as DNA, the CDR3 is TGTGCCACCAGTGACCGTGGGACTAGCGGAACCAACAATGAGCAGTTCTTC.

V usage is TRBV5-1 and J usage is TRBJ1-6; 9 bases map to TRBD1. The V gene end was trimmed by 4 bases and the J gene end by 7 bases; junction bases not matched to a gene: 3. CDR1 is SGHRS, CDR2 YFSETQ, per germline. This CDR3 has 14 residues. The CDR3 loop is CASSPGTGNSPLHF. DNA for the CDR3: TGCGCCAGCAGCCCAGGGACAGGGAATTCACCCCTCCACTTT.

In this sample, this clone turned up once. The rearrangement joins TRBV5-1 to TRBJ2-1; 7 nucleotides align to TRBD2. V shed 1 base, J shed 5 bases, and the junction held 3 bases outside the gene matches. This CDR3 has 14 amino acids. The germline V gene encodes CDR1 SGHRS and CDR2 YFSETQ. The CDR3 DNA reads TGCGCCAGCAGCTTGAAGACTAGCCACAATGAGCAGTTCTTC. Protein sequence: CASSLKTSHNEQFF.

This clone appeared once. The chain employs TRBV3-1 (or the pseudogene TRBV3-2) and TRBJ2-7, with TRBD2 matching 8 bases. V shed 4 bases, J shed 7 bases, and the junction held 12 bases outside the gene matches. The germline CDR1 and CDR2 sequences are LGHDT and YNNKEL (reference sequence). The CDR3 is 15 amino acids. The CDR3 DNA sequence: TGTGCCAGCAGCCTCGAATTTAGCGGGATCGGTGAGCAGTACTTC. Protein: CASSLEFSGIGEQYF.

The chain recombines TRBV7-2 with TRBJ1-2; unclear D gene. Germline V gene lookup returns CDR1 SGHTA and CDR2 FQGNSA. With 1 base removed from V and 2 bases from J, the gap between germline ends came to 8 bases. The CDR3 runs to 14 residues. DNA for the CDR3: TGTGCCAGCAGCTTAGAAGAAGAGAACTATGGCTACACCTTC. Translation gives CASSLEEENYGYTF.

This clone was observed once. V gene TRBV7-9 combines with J gene TRBJ2-5, with a possible D match to TRBD1 (5 bases). From germline, CDR1 is SEHNR and CDR2 FQNEAQ (reference sequence). The CDR3 covers 14 residues. The germline V and J ends were trimmed by 5 bases and 0 bases, with 10 bases remaining between them. In DNA, the CDR3 is TGTGCCAGCAGCCCCCAGGGAAACCAAGAGACCCAGTACTTC. Its protein product is CASSPQGNQETQYF.

V and J are TRBV5-3 and TRBJ2-7; D possibly corresponds to TRBD2 (5 bases). TRBV5-3 is designated an ORF whose function remains uncertain. CDR3 length: 13 amino acids. The V end lost 6 bases, the J end lost 5 bases, and 15 bases lay between the germline ends. The CDR3 sequence: CARTKRQRDEQYF. The DNA of the CDR3 is TGTGCCAGAACTAAGAGGCAGAGGGACGAGCAGTACTTC.

The V gene is TRBV2, the J gene TRBJ2-3, with 14 bases matching TRBD2. The CDR3 extends over 18 amino acids. J lost 1 base, V lost 3 bases, and 6 bases had no gene match. Germline loops: CDR1 SNHLY, CDR2 FYNNEI. This CDR3 reads CASSEGTSGSLGTDTQYF. The DNA of the CDR3 is TGTGCCAGCAGTGAGGGGACTAGCGGGAGTCTAGGCACAGATACGCAGTATTTT.

The chain couples TRBV2 to TRBJ1-4, with TRBD1 matching over 7 bases. This CDR3 contains 15 residues. J was trimmed by 6 bases and V by 4 bases; bases with no gene match: 8. The germline V gene encodes CDR1 SNHLY and CDR2 FYNNEI. The CDR3 loop is CASSGQGLDDEKLFF. Written as DNA, the CDR3 is TGTGCCAGCAGTGGACAGGGCTTAGATGATGAAAAACTGTTTTTT.